The clone carrying this T cell receptor beta chain showed up just a few times. The antigen is undetermined. This specimen comes from a study of CD8 T cells in ankylosing spondylitis. TCRdb reprocessed the 5' RACE reads with MiXCR, giving one entry per CDR3 protein. Seen here are more than 400,000 distinct CDR3 sequences, about 5% observed once, and the top ten hold under 4.5%. The V gene lost 6 bases and the J gene lost 8 bases, with 21 bases spanning the gap. From germline, CDR1 is SGHRS and CDR2 YFSETQ. The CDR3 sequence is 15 residues long. Study conclusions and caveats: A motif of 8 or 9 highly homologous TCR beta variants was seen as apparently characteristic of ankylosing spondylitis blood.

The sequencing input was blood, either unsorted or a sorted T cell fraction (not recorded which). V and J are TRBV5-1 and TRBJ2-1; D ambiguous. The clonotype originates from a male donor with ankylosing spondylitis. The CDR3 sequence: CASNKDWHAEDEQFF. The CDR3 coding sequence is TGCGCCAGCAACAAAGACTGGCATGCTGAGGATGAGCAGTTCTTC.